One sample yielded the 19 T cell receptor beta chains listed below, sequenced in a study of cytomegalovirus exposure and HLA in healthy donors. With 60 Vbeta and 13 Jbeta primers, the PCR was carried out. TCRdb's table, derived via immunoSEQ multiplex PCR, lists solely in-frame clones and lacks some. The sample lists 90,000 to 120,000 clones, over 75% occurring once. Material: PBMCs. The receptor set was obtained from a man under 40 in good health and CMV-seronegative.

The chain combines TRBV7-3 with TRBJ2-6, with D possibly being TRBD2 (5 bases). In germline, CDR1 is SGHTA, CDR2 FQGTGA. This CDR3 spans 15 amino acids. V lost 3 bases, J lost 4 bases, and 10 bases lay in between. The CDR3 loop reads CASSFSGSGANVLTF. Written as DNA, the CDR3 is TGTGCCAGCAGCTTCTCGGGGTCCGGGGCCAACGTCCTGACTTTC.

This clone was counted a single time. The gene calls are TRBV7-3 and TRBJ2-2; a possible D gene is TRBD1 (6 bases). This CDR3 has 14 residues. Germline V CDR1 and CDR2: SGHTA, FQGTGA. The V and J ends lost 7 bases and 0 bases respectively, with 9 bases between them. CDR3 DNA: TGTGCCAGCACCCGACAGGCGAACACCGGGGAGCTGTTTTTT. It codes for CASTRQANTGELFF.

The rearrangement links TRBV30 to TRBJ1-5; TRBD1 might be the D (6 bases). This CDR3 has 17 amino acids. Germline CDR1 reads GTSNPN; CDR2 reads SVGIG (reference sequence). V gave up 0 bases and J gave up 6 bases, with 21 bases separating them. The CDR3 coding sequence is TGTGCCTGGAGTGTATTCGGGCGGATCGGGACACCTCAGCCCCAGCATTTT. Protein sequence: CAWSVFGRIGTPQPQHF.

Concerning this clone: Mismatch with germline at one junction end may stem from a read error. The chain employs TRBV5-4 and TRBJ2-7; 7 nucleotides match TRBD1. The CDR3 runs 13 residues. Germline CDR1 and CDR2: SGHNT and YYREEE (reference sequence). The DNA for the CDR3 is TGTGCCAGCAGCATTCGGGACAGTCCTATCGAGTGCTTC. This codes for CASSIRDSPIECF.

This clone appeared once. The CDR3 DNA follows: TGCGCCAGCCGAAGAGGAGCAACTAATGAAAAACTGTTTTTT. Its translation: CASRRGATNEKLFF. This sequence joins TRBV5-1 and TRBJ1-4; D is unresolved. Trimming took 7 bases from V and 0 from J, leaving 10 bases between them. The CDR3 runs to 14 residues. Germline lookup yields CDR1 SGHRS and CDR2 YFSETQ.

This chain links TRBV21-1 with TRBJ1-2; the tabulated D call, TRBD1, remains unverified against the DNA. TRBV21-1 is an annotated pseudogene. This CDR3 spans 13 amino acids. CDR3: CASRTGDRYGYTF. The DNA for the CDR3 is TGTGCCAGCAGAACAGGGGATCGATATGGCTACACCTTC.

This clone was picked up a small number of times. The chain carries TRBV7-9 and TRBJ1-1, with TRBD1 as a possible D gene (5 bases). The CDR3 length is 13 residues. Germline values: CDR1 SEHNR, CDR2 FQNEAQ (reference sequence). V lost 5 bases and J lost 0, with 7 bases in between. CDR3 residues: CASSQDMNTEAFF. The CDR3 nucleotides read TGTGCCAGCAGCCAGGACATGAACACTGAAGCTTTCTTT.

J is TRBJ1-2 and V is TRBV28, with D perhaps TRBD1 (6 bases). The V end lost 5 bases, the J end lost 4 bases, and 17 bases lay between the germline ends. Germline CDR1 reads MDHEN; CDR2 reads SYDVKM. The CDR3 spans 15 residues. This CDR3 is CASSPEGRGAYGYTF. The CDR3 bases are TGTGCCAGCAGTCCCGAGGGTCGGGGGGCCTATGGCTACACCTTC.

The chain uses TRBV6-5 and TRBJ2-1; 9 positions agree with TRBD1. Germline V CDR1 and CDR2: MNHEY, SVGAGI. V gave up 2 bases and J gave up 7 bases; unmatched junction bases: 6. The CDR3 extends over 15 amino acids. The CDR3, as DNA: TGTGCCAGCAGTTACGATAGGGACAGGGCTAATGAGCAGTTCTTC. Residues: CASSYDRDRANEQFF.

CDR3 coding DNA: TGTGCCAGCAGTCGGGACTCTGTTAAGGTTAAGGATACGCAGTATTTT. This encodes CASSRDSVKVKDTQYF. V is TRBV2 and J is TRBJ2-3, with D perhaps TRBD2 (6 bases). The length of the CDR3 is 16 residues. Germline V gene lookup returns CDR1 SNHLY and CDR2 FYNNEI. Trimming stripped 5 bases from V and 6 bases from J, with 21 bases between.

This clone came up a few times. This sequence joins TRBV7-8 and TRBJ1-5; D is undetermined. The V gene lost 2 bases and the J gene lost 4 bases, with 6 bases spanning the gap. CDR3 length: 13 amino acids. The germline V gene has CDR1 SGHVS and CDR2 FQNEAQ. The CDR3 loop reads CASSLSENQPQHF. As DNA, the CDR3 is TGTGCCAGCAGCTTAAGTGAGAATCAGCCCCAGCATTTT.

This chain uses TRBV5-4 with TRBJ2-1; D not resolved. CDR1 SGHNT and CDR2 YYREEE come from the germline V gene (reference sequence). This CDR3 spans 11 amino acids. V lost 0 bases and J 8 bases, leaving 3 bases between the germline ends. This chain's CDR3 is CASSLVDEQFF. The CDR3 DNA follows: TGTGCCAGCAGCTTGGTCGATGAGCAGTTCTTC. Supplemented by reference TRBV5-4 and TRBJ2-1, the full variable domain reads ETGVTQSPTHLIKTRGQQVTLRCSSQSGHNTVSWYQQALGQGPQFIFQYYREEENGRGNFPPRFSGLQFPNYSSELNVNALELDDSALYLCASSLVDEQFFGPGTRLTVL.

This chain uses TRBV2 with TRBJ1-2; no clear D. Germline V gives CDR1 SNHLY, CDR2 FYNNEI. Trimming shortened V by 3 bases and J by 8 bases, and 7 bases separated the two germline ends. The CDR3 length is 11 residues. The CDR3 region is CASSEGGGYTF. The DNA for the CDR3 is TGTGCCAGCAGTGAGGGAGGGGGCTACACCTTC.

This clone was seen a single time. V and J are TRBV2 and TRBJ2-1; 7 bases line up with TRBD2. Germline values: CDR1 SNHLY, CDR2 FYNNEI. V was pared by 6 bases and J by 4 bases, with 15 bases of the junction left unmatched. The CDR3 runs to 17 residues. CDR3 in amino acids: CASRKGPSGYMYNEQFF. The DNA of the CDR3 is TGTGCCAGCAGGAAAGGGCCTAGCGGATATATGTACAATGAGCAGTTCTTC.

The chain combines TRBV6-5 with TRBJ1-2; TRBD1 agrees at 8 bases. Trimming removed 6 bases from V and 4 bases from J; junction bases left unmatched: 10. Germline CDR1 and CDR2: MNHEY and SVGAGI. The CDR3 is 15 amino acids. The CDR3 loop is CASSPAGQGAYGYTF. The CDR3, as DNA: TGTGCCAGCAGCCCCGCGGGGCAGGGGGCCTATGGCTACACCTTC.

The chain joins TRBV28 to TRBJ2-7, with D tentatively TRBD1 (7 bases). CDR3 size: 15 residues. Germline lookup yields CDR1 MDHEN and CDR2 SYDVKM. V lost 7 bases and J lost 1, with 17 bases in between. The CDR3 DNA reads as TGTGCCAGCATCCAGCAGGGGGGCGGATCCTACGAGCAGTACTTC. Encoded protein: CASIQQGGGSYEQYF.

The chain combines TRBV18 with TRBJ2-1, with 7 bases that match TRBD2. This CDR3 comprises 16 residues. V was pared by 2 bases and J by 0 bases, with 4 bases of the junction left unmatched. Germline CDR1 is KGHSH and CDR2 is LQKENI. This CDR3 is CASSPTTSASYNEQFF. The CDR3 DNA is TGTGCCAGCTCACCAACAACTAGCGCCTCCTACAATGAGCAGTTCTTC.

This rearrangement joins TRBV5-1 to TRBJ2-5, with D maybe TRBD2 (6 bases). CDR3 length: 17 amino acids. CDR1 and CDR2 (germline): SGHRS, YFSETQ. V shed 4 bases and J shed 4 bases, with 23 bases lying between them. The CDR3 sequence: CASSHSWSRGGGETQYF. DNA for the CDR3: TGCGCCAGCAGCCACTCCTGGAGTCGGGGAGGTGGAGAGACCCAGTACTTC. Full variable domain (remainder filled in from reference TRBV5-1 and TRBJ2-5): KAGVTQTPRYLIKTRGQQVTLSCSPISGHRSVSWYQQTPGQGLQFLFEYFSETQRNKGNFPGRFSGRQFSNSRSEMNVSTLELGDSALYLCASSHSWSRGGGETQYFGPGTRLLVL.

The chain combines TRBV28 with TRBJ2-1; TRBD1 aligns across 10 bases. This CDR3 region has 17 residues. Per germline, CDR1 MDHEN and CDR2 SYDVKM. With V trimmed by 6 bases and J by 4 bases, 12 bases remained unmatched. CDR3 sequence: CASRGTGVRDQYNEQFF. CDR3 DNA: TGTGCCAGCAGGGGGACAGGGGTTCGGGATCAATACAATGAGCAGTTCTTC.